These 20 T cell receptor beta chains came from one sample sequenced in a study of Ad26.COV2.S vaccination and SARS-CoV-2 variants. Treatment given: 15 to 20 received Ad26.COV2.S at low or high dose, single or two shots; five or six received placebo; per-sample allocation not given. Sampling was performed 63 days after the first vaccine or placebo injection. Only in-frame clones appear in the TCRdb table, and some are missing; sequencing was by immunoSEQ multiplex PCR. The top ten hold about 1.5% of the sample, which has about 680,000 clones, roughly nine tenths seen once. Material: peripheral blood, obtained in a trial of Ad26.COV2.S vaccine versus placebo. These receptors originate from a person aged 18-60 years who received the Ad26.COV2.S COVID-19 vaccine or a placebo.

This chain links TRBV5-1 with TRBJ2-2; D remains ambiguous. V was cut by 5 bases and J by 1 base, with 6 bases left in between. The length of the CDR3 is 13 residues. CDR1 SGHRS and CDR2 YFSETQ come from the germline V gene. The chain's CDR3 is CASREGNTGELFF. In DNA, the CDR3 is TGCGCCAGCAGGGAAGGGAACACCGGGGAGCTGTTTTTT.

The chain couples TRBV4-3 to TRBJ1-4; no definite D call. CDR1 is LGHNA and CDR2 is YSLEER in the germline V gene. This CDR3 is built from 13 residues. V lost 5 bases to trimming and J lost 3 bases, with 7 bases between them. The CDR3 loop reads CASSGGSNEKLFF. DNA for the CDR3: TGCGCCAGCAGCGGTGGTTCTAATGAAAAACTGTTTTTT.

This CDR3 reads CASSFQTRGNEQFF. CDR3 DNA: TGTGCCAGCAGTTTCCAGACACGGGGCAATGAGCAGTTCTTC. The chain links TRBV13 to TRBJ2-1; TRBD2 might be the D (5 bases). Trimming stripped 6 bases from V and 6 bases from J, with 15 bases between. Germline CDR1 is PRHDT and CDR2 is FYEKMQ (reference sequence). The CDR3 runs 14 residues.

This chain joins TRBV5-1 and TRBJ1-2, with no clear D. The CDR3 spans 13 residues. V lost 1 base and J 1 base, leaving 5 bases between the germline ends. Looked up from germline, CDR1 is SGHRS and CDR2 is YFSETQ. The CDR3 nucleotides are TGCGCCAGCAGCTTGCTACTTAACTATGGCTACACCTTC. This codes for CASSLLLNYGYTF.

The V call is TRBV7-9, the J call TRBJ1-2; no reliable D call. The V gene's germline CDR1 is SEHNR and CDR2 FQNEAQ (reference sequence). The CDR3 runs to 11 residues. Trimming left V 1 base short and J 7 bases short, with 4 bases between. CDR3 region: CASSLESGYTF. The CDR3 region has the DNA TGTGCCAGCAGCTTAGAGAGTGGCTACACCTTC.

This rearrangement joins TRBV6-6 to TRBJ1-3; D gene ambiguous. CDR3 length: 15 residues. V was shortened by 6 bases and J by 0 bases, with 12 bases between the two germline ends. Germline V gives CDR1 MNHNY, CDR2 SVGAGI (reference sequence). The CDR3 here is CASSPDGNSGNTIYF. CDR3 sequence (DNA): TGTGCCAGCAGCCCCGACGGCAACTCTGGAAACACCATATATTTT.

The chain joins TRBV30 to TRBJ1-6; 10 positions match TRBD1. Germline V gives CDR1 GTSNPN, CDR2 SVGIG (reference sequence). This CDR3 spans 15 amino acids. J gave up 9 bases and V 0 bases, and 5 bases lay outside the gene matches. This CDR3 is CAWSVQGQGISPLHF. For the CDR3, the DNA is TGTGCCTGGAGTGTACAGGGACAGGGGATTTCACCCCTCCACTTT. The entire variable domain, with the rest obtained from reference TRBV30 and TRBJ1-6, is as follows: SQTIHQWPATLVQPVGSPLSLECTVEGTSNPNLYWYRQAAGRGLQLLFYSVGIGQISSEVPQNLSASRPQDRQFILSSKKLLLSDSGFYLCAWSVQGQGISPLHFGNGTRLTVT.

This chain uses TRBV19 with TRBJ1-5; no clear D. The V gene's germline CDR1 is LNHDA and CDR2 SQIVND (reference sequence). Trimming took 9 bases from V and 3 from J, leaving 15 bases between them. This CDR3 has 14 amino acids. CDR3 in amino acids: CASSLRAVNQPQHF. The CDR3 region has the DNA TGTGCCAGCTCCCTGCGGGCGGTCAATCAGCCCCAGCATTTT.

The CDR3 DNA follows: TGTGCCAGCAGTTTATCTCTCACCGGGGAGCTGTTTTTT. Its translation is CASSLSLTGELFF. This chain uses TRBV27 with TRBJ2-2; D ambiguous. V was clipped by 0 bases and J by 4 bases, with 3 bases between them. The CDR3 length is 13 residues. In germline, CDR1 is MNHEY, CDR2 SMNVEV (reference sequence).

The chain carries TRBV7-2 and TRBJ2-3, with D unresolved. This CDR3 comprises 15 residues. Trimming removed 6 bases at V and 3 bases at J, with 16 bases between. Per germline, CDR1 SGHTA and CDR2 FQGNSA. Here the CDR3 DNA reads TGTGCCAGCAGTCGTTCGGGCCTTGGGACAGATACGCAGTATTTT. This encodes CASSRSGLGTDTQYF.

The rearrangement uses TRBV11-1 and TRBJ2-7; D gene ambiguous. The length of the CDR3 is 13 residues. V lost 2 bases, J lost 2 bases, and 7 bases lay in between. Germline CDR1 and CDR2: SGHAT and FQDESV (reference sequence). CDR3 coding DNA: TGTGCCAGCAGCTTACTAGAGGCCTACGAGCAGTACTTC. Translation gives CASSLLEAYEQYF. The full variable domain, in which reference TRBV11-1 and TRBJ2-7 provide the parts outside the CDR3, is EAEVAQSPRYKITEKSQAVAFWCDPISGHATLYWYRQILGQGPELLVQFQDESVVDDSQLPKDRFSAERLKGVDSTLKIQPAELGDSAMYLCASSLLEAYEQYFGPGTRLTVT.

This rearrangement joins TRBV28 to TRBJ2-2; tentatively, D is TRBD2 (5 bases). CDR3 length equals 16 residues. The germline V and J ends were trimmed by 4 bases and 2 bases, with 14 bases remaining between them. Germline V gene data show CDR1 as MDHEN and CDR2 as SYDVKM. The CDR3: CASSSPDSINTGELFF. The DNA for the CDR3 is TGTGCCAGCAGTTCACCGGACTCAATAAACACCGGGGAGCTGTTTTTT.

The table lists this clone with a count of one. The CDR3 nucleotides read TGCGCCAGCAGCCAAGCGGGACGGTTCAGCTCCTACGAGCAGTACTTC. This encodes CASSQAGRFSSYEQYF. This chain links TRBV4-1 with TRBJ2-7, with D perhaps assigned TRBD1 or TRBD2 (5 bases each). This CDR3 contains 16 residues. Germline-derived CDR1 and CDR2 are MGHRA and YSYEKL. Between the trimmed V and J ends, which lost 1 base and 0 bases, there was a span of 13 bases.

The chain joins TRBV29-1 to TRBJ1-2; the D is unclear. The germline CDR1 and CDR2 sequences are SQVTM and ANQGSEA. Trimming removed 4 bases at V and 5 bases at J, with 11 bases between. This CDR3 has 12 amino acids. The CDR3 DNA sequence: TGCAGCGTTGTATCGGGGTCGTATGGCTACACCTTC. Translating it yields CSVVSGSYGYTF.

This chain joins TRBV6-5 and TRBJ2-2; unclear D gene. V lost 6 bases, J lost 4 bases, and 6 bases lay in between. The germline CDR1 and CDR2 sequences are MNHEY and SVGAGI. The CDR3 contains 12 residues. CDR3 DNA: TGTGCCAGCAGCCGGGCCACCGGGGAGCTGTTTTTT. Translating gives CASSRATGELFF.

The chain employs TRBV6-5 and TRBJ1-4, with a tentative D call TRBD1 (5 bases). Trimming took off 2 bases at V and 11 bases at J, with 15 bases between the two ends. CDR1 and CDR2 from the germline V gene are MNHEY and SVGAGI. The CDR3 sequence is 14 residues long. This CDR3 reads CASSYGQGMEKLFF. CDR3 sequence (DNA): TGTGCCAGCAGTTACGGACAAGGGATGGAGAAACTGTTTTTT.

The chain has TRBV18 and TRBJ2-4, with a tentative D call TRBD1 (5 bases). Trimming cost V 3 bases and J 2 bases, with 14 bases left between them. Germline CDR1 KGHSH, CDR2 LQKENI. This CDR3 is built from 16 residues. DNA of the CDR3: TGTGCCAGCTCACCCCTAAGCACAGGCTCCAAAAACATTCAGTACTTC. Its protein product is CASSPLSTGSKNIQYF.

The chain is built from TRBV15 and TRBJ1-4; perhaps TRBD1 as D (6 bases). Germline assignment: CDR1 LNHNV and CDR2 YYDKDF (reference sequence). Trimming removed 3 bases from V and 9 bases from J, with 20 bases in between. The CDR3 totals 16 residues. CDR3 nucleotide sequence: TGTGCCACCAGCAGCCGAAGAGGGCAGGGGTTACAAAAACTGTTTTTT. Translated, it gives CATSSRRGQGLQKLFF.

The V call is TRBV5-1, the J call TRBJ2-7, with TRBD1 matching over 8 bases. Germline V lookup: CDR1 SGHRS, CDR2 YFSETQ. With V trimmed by 2 bases and J by 7 bases, 8 bases remained unmatched. There are 14 residues in the CDR3. DNA for the CDR3: TGCGCCAGCAGCTTCCAGGGGGCAAGTAGGGAGCAGTACTTC. Translating it yields CASSFQGASREQYF. Drawing the rest from reference TRBV5-1 and TRBJ2-7, the complete variable domain is KAGVTQTPRYLIKTRGQQVTLSCSPISGHRSVSWYQQTPGQGLQFLFEYFSETQRNKGNFPGRFSGRQFSNSRSEMNVSTLELGDSALYLCASSFQGASREQYFGPGTRLTVT.

The chain joins TRBV5-6 to TRBJ2-7; D may correspond to TRBD1 or TRBD2 (6 bases each). The CDR3 covers 14 residues. Germline CDR1 reads SGHDT; CDR2 reads YYEEEE. The V end was cut by 2 bases, the J end by 5 bases, with 14 bases between. The CDR3 DNA reads as TGTGCCAGCAGCTTCAGGCAGGGGAGGAACGAGCAGTACTTC. Protein sequence: CASSFRQGRNEQYF.